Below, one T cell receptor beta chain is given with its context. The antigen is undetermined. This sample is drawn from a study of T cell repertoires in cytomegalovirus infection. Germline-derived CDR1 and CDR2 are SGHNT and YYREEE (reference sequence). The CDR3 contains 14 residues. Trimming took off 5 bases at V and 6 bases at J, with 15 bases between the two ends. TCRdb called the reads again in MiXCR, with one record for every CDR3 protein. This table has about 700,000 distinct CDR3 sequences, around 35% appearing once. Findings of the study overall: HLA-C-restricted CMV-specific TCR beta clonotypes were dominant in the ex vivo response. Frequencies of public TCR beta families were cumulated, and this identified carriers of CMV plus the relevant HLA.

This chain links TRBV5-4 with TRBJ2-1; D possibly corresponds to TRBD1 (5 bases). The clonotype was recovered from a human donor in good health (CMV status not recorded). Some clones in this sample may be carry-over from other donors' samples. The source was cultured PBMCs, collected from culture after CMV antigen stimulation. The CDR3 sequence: CASSYDTGFNEQFF. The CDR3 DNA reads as TGTGCCAGCAGTTATGACACAGGTTTCAATGAGCAGTTCTTC.